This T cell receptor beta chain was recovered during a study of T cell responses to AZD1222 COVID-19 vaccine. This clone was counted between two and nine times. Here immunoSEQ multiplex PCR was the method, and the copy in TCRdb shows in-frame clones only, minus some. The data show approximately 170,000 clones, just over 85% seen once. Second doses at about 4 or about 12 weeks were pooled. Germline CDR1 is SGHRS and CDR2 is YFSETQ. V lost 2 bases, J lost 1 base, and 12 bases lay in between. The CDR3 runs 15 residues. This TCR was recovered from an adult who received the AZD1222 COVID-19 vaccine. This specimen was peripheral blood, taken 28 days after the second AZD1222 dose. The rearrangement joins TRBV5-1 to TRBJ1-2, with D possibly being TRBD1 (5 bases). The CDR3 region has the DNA TGCGCCAGCAGCTTCTCCCACGACAGTAACTATGGCTACACCTTC. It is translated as CASSFSHDSNYGYTF.